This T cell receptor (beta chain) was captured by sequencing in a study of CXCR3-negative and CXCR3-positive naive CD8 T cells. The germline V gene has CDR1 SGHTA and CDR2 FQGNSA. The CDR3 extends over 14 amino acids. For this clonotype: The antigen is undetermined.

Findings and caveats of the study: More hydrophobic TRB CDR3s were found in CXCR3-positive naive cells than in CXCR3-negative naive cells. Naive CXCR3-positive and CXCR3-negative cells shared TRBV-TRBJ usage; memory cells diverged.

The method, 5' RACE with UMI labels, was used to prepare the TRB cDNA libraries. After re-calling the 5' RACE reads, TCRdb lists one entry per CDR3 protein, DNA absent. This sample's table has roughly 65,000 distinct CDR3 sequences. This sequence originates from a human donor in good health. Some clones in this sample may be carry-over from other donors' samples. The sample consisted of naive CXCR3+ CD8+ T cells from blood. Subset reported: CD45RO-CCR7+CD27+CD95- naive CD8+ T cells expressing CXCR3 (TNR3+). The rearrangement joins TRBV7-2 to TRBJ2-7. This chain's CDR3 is CASSLALREYEQYF.